Here is one T cell receptor beta chain with its context. Its antigen is as yet unknown. Individuals selected for sequencing had exhibited CD8+CD57+ cell expansion on flow cytometry. Severe acquired aplastic anemia was present in every patient. The data were taken from a study of CD8+CD57+ T cells in acquired aplastic anemia. Study details: Across the sorted CD4+ and CD8+ cells, DNA amounts averaged 3.2 ug. Findings of the study overall: Patient and control CD8+ Simpson's diversity was not significantly different. Patients and controls turned out to have 25 to 30 CD8+ CDR3 sequences in common.

The CDR3 is made up of 13 amino acids. V gave up 3 bases and J gave up 3 bases, with 7 bases separating them. In germline, CDR1 is ENHRY, CDR2 SYGVKD. TCR beta VDJ and CDR3 profiles were obtained from a genomic DNA template. TCRdb fed the reads into MiXCR, producing one record per CDR3 protein. The data contain about 160,000 distinct CDR3 sequences, 65% to 75% of them singletons. Sequenced: sorted CD4+, CD8+, or CD8+CD57+ T cells (not recorded which) from PBMCs. This TCR was recovered from a human donor with aplastic anemia. The chain recombines TRBV10-3 with TRBJ2-3; D ambiguous. DNA of the CDR3: TGTGCCATCAGTGAAAAGATGACAGATACGCAGTATTTT. Its translation: CAISEKMTDTQYF.